The clone carrying this T cell receptor (beta chain) appeared a few times. Germline is not matched at one junction end, which may reflect a read error. Germline CDR1 reads KGHSH; CDR2 reads LQKENI. This CDR3 has 15 residues. Primers used in a second PCR of about 7 to 12 cycles were a sample-barcoded 5' primer and a J-beta primer mix. Each CDR3 protein is one row after TCRdb ran MiXCR on the 5' RACE reads. Of 750,000 or so distinct CDR3 sequences detected, just under 25% appear once; the ten largest clones hold 9.4%. This entry belongs to a study of blood T cells in healthy people across ages. A further study also used this sample, focusing on T cells of mothers and their children.

The receptor was derived from a boy under 18 in good health. Material for sequencing was blood. The rearrangement links TRBV18 to TRBJ2-1; TRBD1 is a possible D gene (6 bases). The CDR3 sequence is CASSLMTGAYNEQFF. The CDR3 DNA sequence: TGCGCCAGCTCACTAATGACAGGCGCCTACAATGAGCAGTTCTTC. Based on the CDR3 plus reference TRBV18 and TRBJ2-1, the full variable domain is NAGVMQNPRHLVRRRGQEARLRCSPMKGHSHVYWYRQLPEEGLKFMVYLQKENIIDESGMPKERFSAEFPKEGPSILRIQQVVRGDSAAYFCASSLMTGAYNEQFFGPGTRLTVL.